The 17 T cell receptor beta chains in this list originate from one sample, sequenced in a study of human T cells and chemical hapten exposure. Time point in this sample: pre-sensitization, week 0. Regarding treatment: therapeutic diphenylcyclopropenone sensitization with weekly scalp DPC. TCRdb re-called the RACE reads through MiXCR, storing one row per CDR3 protein. The sample contains about 68,000 distinct CDR3 sequences, about a tenth of which appear only once. Sequencing was performed on whole blood, taken in connection with sensitization to the hapten diphenylcyclopropenone (DPC). The receptors were gathered from a woman in her 50s with alopecia areata. Some clones in this sample may be carry-over from other donors' samples.

This chain uses TRBV6-6 with TRBJ2-3, with no clear D. Trimming shortened V by 5 bases and J by 6 bases, and 12 bases separated the two germline ends. This CDR3 comprises 13 residues. CDR1 is MNHNY and CDR2 is SVGAGI in the germline V gene (reference sequence). The CDR3 protein is CASSNATPDTQYF. The CDR3 region has the DNA TGTGCCAGCAGTAACGCTACCCCCGATACGCAGTATTTT.

There are many counts of this clonotype. This chain links TRBV18 with TRBJ2-7, with D tentatively TRBD2 (6 bases). This CDR3 contains 15 residues. In germline, CDR1 is KGHSH, CDR2 LQKENI. Between the trimmed V and J ends, which lost 2 bases and 0 bases, there was a span of 11 bases. CDR3 sequence (DNA): TGTGCCAGCTCACCAGGCGTCGGGAGCTCCTACGAGCAGTACTTC. This sequence encodes CASSPGVGSSYEQYF. The variable domain in full, completed from reference TRBV18 and TRBJ2-7, reads NAGVMQNPRHLVRRRGQEARLRCSPMKGHSHVYWYRQLPEEGLKFMVYLQKENIIDESGMPKERFSAEFPKEGPSILRIQQVVRGDSAAYFCASSPGVGSSYEQYFGPGTRLTVT.

This clonotype was recorded at least ten times. The rearrangement uses TRBV7-2 and TRBJ2-5, with 13 bases fitting TRBD2. The CDR3 extends over 15 amino acids. Germline assignment: CDR1 SGHTA and CDR2 FQGNSA. V trimming: 6 bases; J trimming: 3 bases; junction bases outside the gene matches: 4. CDR3 coding DNA: TGTGCCAGCAGATCAGGACTAGCGGGGGAAGAGACCCAGTACTTC. Amino acids: CASRSGLAGEETQYF.

This clonotype was counted many times. This rearrangement joins TRBV2 to TRBJ2-5; D not certain. The CDR3 is made up of 14 amino acids. The germline CDR1 and CDR2 sequences are SNHLY and FYNNEI. The V gene lost 2 bases and the J gene lost 8 bases, with 15 bases spanning the gap. The CDR3 DNA follows: TGTGCCAGCAGTGAATCTAGACCACCGGACACCCAGTACTTC. Its translation: CASSESRPPDTQYF.

Only one count was recorded for this clonotype. This sequence joins TRBV28 and TRBJ2-7; D not resolved. The germline gives CDR1 MDHEN, CDR2 SYDVKM. Trimming took off 6 bases at V and 0 bases at J, with 12 bases between the two ends. The CDR3 sequence is 14 residues long. CDR3 protein: CASSLLTPSYEQYF. The DNA for the CDR3 is TGTGCCAGCAGCCTACTTACCCCCTCCTACGAGCAGTACTTC.

There are a few counts of this clonotype. CDR3 nucleotide sequence: TGTGCCAGCTCAAATAACAGGGACACTGAAGCTTTCTTT. Residues: CASSNNRDTEAFF. The V call is TRBV18, the J call TRBJ1-1, with D possibly matching TRBD1 (6 bases). V lost 5 bases and J 3 bases, leaving 10 bases between the germline ends. CDR3 size: 13 residues. The germline CDR1 and CDR2 sequences are KGHSH and LQKENI.

CDR3 coding DNA: TGTGCCAGCAGCTTCGGGGATTCCTACGAGCAGTACTTC. Protein: CASSFGDSYEQYF. The chain combines TRBV5-6 with TRBJ2-7; possible D gene TRBD2, 5 bases. The CDR3 extends over 13 amino acids. V was pared by 2 bases and J by 1 base, with 7 bases between. Germline assignment: CDR1 SGHDT and CDR2 YYEEEE.

This clonotype has a count of ten or more. This chain links TRBV28 with TRBJ1-2; 10 bases line up with TRBD1. Per the germline V gene, CDR1 is MDHEN and CDR2 is SYDVKM. J was trimmed by 2 bases and V by 5 bases; bases with no gene match: 5. The CDR3 is made up of 15 amino acids. As DNA, the CDR3 is TGTGCCAGCAGTGCCCCGGGACAGGGGAACTATGGCTACACCTTC. Protein sequence: CASSAPGQGNYGYTF.

This clonotype was seen at least ten times. The genes are TRBV9 and TRBJ1-5, with TRBD1 as a possible D gene (5 bases). Per germline, CDR1 SGDLS and CDR2 YYNGEE. The V gene lost 5 bases and the J gene lost 6 bases, with 15 bases spanning the gap. The CDR3 has 14 residues. The CDR3 reads CASSPMGLGQPQHF. The CDR3 coding sequence is TGTGCCAGCAGTCCGATGGGGCTAGGTCAGCCCCAGCATTTT.

This clonotype was picked up many times. V is TRBV5-1 and J is TRBJ1-6; D is ambiguous. V lost 2 bases, J lost 7 bases, and 10 bases lay in between. Germline values: CDR1 SGHRS, CDR2 YFSETQ. The length of the CDR3 is 14 residues. The CDR3 nucleotides are TGCGCCAGCAGCTTAGGGTCGTTGAATTCACCCCTCCACTTT. It yields the protein CASSLGSLNSPLHF.

This chain uses TRBV20-1 with TRBJ2-7, with no clear D. The length of the CDR3 is 14 residues. Germline V lookup: CDR1 DFQATT, CDR2 SNEGSKA (reference sequence). V was shortened by 6 bases and J by 0 bases, with 15 bases between the two germline ends. CDR3 loop: CSAVVISNSYEQYF. The CDR3 region has the DNA TGCAGTGCGGTTGTGATCAGTAACTCCTACGAGCAGTACTTC.

This clonotype came up a few times. The genes are TRBV5-5 and TRBJ2-7, with D possibly called TRBD1 or TRBD2 (5 bases each). CDR1 and CDR2 (germline): SGHKS, YYEKEE (reference sequence). V was cut by 0 bases and J by 5 bases, with 15 bases left in between. CDR3 size: 15 residues. The CDR3 protein is CASSLGSGTSDEQYF. The DNA for the CDR3 is TGTGCCAGCAGCTTGGGGTCCGGGACCTCGGACGAGCAGTACTTC.

This clonotype was picked up many times. The genes are TRBV7-3 and TRBJ2-2; 11 nucleotides agree with TRBD2. The J segment lost 4 bases and the V segment lost 7 bases, leaving 8 bases of the junction unmatched. This CDR3 contains 16 residues. CDR1 is SGHTA and CDR2 is FQGTGA in the germline V gene. The CDR3 loop reads CASKIGTSGITGELFF. DNA for the CDR3: TGTGCCAGCAAAATAGGGACTAGCGGAATCACCGGGGAGCTGTTTTTT. Full variable domain (remainder filled in from reference TRBV7-3 and TRBJ2-2): GAGVSQTPSNKVTEKGKYVELRCDPISGHTALYWYRQSLGQGPEFLIYFQGTGAADDSGLPNDRFFAVRPEGSVSTLKIQRTERGDSAVYLCASKIGTSGITGELFFGEGSRLTVL.

The rearrangement links TRBV7-6 to TRBJ1-4; D not certain. Germline lookup yields CDR1 SGHVS and CDR2 FNYEAQ. The CDR3 is 12 residues long. Trimming shortened V by 5 bases and J by 6 bases, and 7 bases separated the two germline ends. CDR3 region: CASSRPYEKLFF. The CDR3 DNA follows: TGTGCCAGCAGCCGCCCGTATGAAAAACTGTTTTTT.

This clonotype was seen many times. This chain connects TRBV7-9 to TRBJ2-5; no definite D call. The CDR3 extends over 14 amino acids. V lost 1 base and J lost 1, with 7 bases in between. Germline CDR1 SEHNR, CDR2 FQNEAQ (reference sequence). The CDR3 region has the DNA TGTGCCAGCAGCTTAGGCGTCCGCCAAGAGACCCAGTACTTC. Translated: CASSLGVRQETQYF.

The chain links TRBV10-3 to TRBJ1-2; D call uncertain. With 2 bases removed from V and 4 bases from J, the gap between germline ends came to 11 bases. CDR1 ENHRY and CDR2 SYGVKD come from the germline V gene. This CDR3 region has 14 residues. CDR3 protein: CAISEPGPVYGYTF. CDR3 bases: TGTGCCATCAGTGAGCCCGGACCGGTCTATGGCTACACCTTC.

The gene calls are TRBV7-9 and TRBJ1-6; no definite D call. From germline, CDR1 is SEHNR and CDR2 FQNEAQ (reference sequence). The V end lost 7 bases, the J end lost 3 bases, and 7 bases lay between the germline ends. CDR3 length: 13 residues. CDR3 residues: CASNRDYNSPLHF. The CDR3 DNA is TGTGCCAGCAACCGGGACTATAATTCACCCCTCCACTTT.